This T cell receptor beta chain was captured by sequencing in a study of regulatory T cells in long-lasting Graves disease. Time point described: newly diagnosed GD, antithyroid drugs for less than 3 months. PBMC-derived RNA was used for the TCR library. Each patient gave approximately 10 milliliters of EDTA-anticoagulated peripheral blood. The sample holds many counts of this clonotype. Per the germline V gene, CDR1 is KGHSH and CDR2 is LQKENI. This CDR3 is 17 amino acids long. The V and J ends lost 6 bases and 0 bases respectively, with 18 bases between them. Relying on iRepertoire HTBI primers and Arm-PCR of CDR3 regions, the team built TCR beta libraries. TCRdb used MiXCR to reprocess the multiplex PCR reads, holding one entry per CDR3 protein. This table has over 450,000 distinct CDR3 sequences, 12% appearing once. These data also formed part of another study, on T cells in Graves' hyperthyroidism and ophthalmopathy.

The specimen comprised peripheral blood mononuclear cells (PBMCs), sampled at new diagnosis, from a patient treated with antithyroid drugs. This receptor was identified in a woman aged 30 to 39 with Graves disease. The chain recombines TRBV18 with TRBJ2-1; D not resolved. CDR3 residues: CASSPGSSALSYNEQFF. CDR3 in DNA: TGTGCCAGCTCTCCCGGGTCCAGCGCTCTCTCCTACAATGAGCAGTTCTTC.